Listed below are T cell receptor beta chains from one sample, sequenced in a study of identical twins. Each CDR3 protein is one row after TCRdb ran MiXCR on the 5' RACE reads. The table records more than 350,000 distinct CDR3 sequences, about 9% of them present only once. Sequencing used naive T cells sorted from blood. The origin of the receptors is a woman aged 45-60 years in good health. Each CDR3 is given with its conserved first and last residue. The order of the fields is J gene, D gene, clone size, V gene, CDR3 protein, CDR3 DNA. The D gene is left open where the match is weak. Expanded clones are given a class, and other clones once, few, many or no size at all.

>TRBJ2-1|TRBD2|few|TRBV12-3/TRBV12-4
CASSQTGTRGFF
TGTGCCAGCAGCCAAACCGGGACTAGGGGGTTCTTC
>TRBJ2-1|TRBD2|few|TRBV7-8
CASSLSGTTTYNEQFF
TGTGCCAGCAGCTTATCTGGGACTACTACCTACAATGAGCAGTTCTTC
>TRBJ2-2|-|few|TRBV5-1
CASGLPSRVGELFF
TGCGCCAGCGGGCTCCCGAGCAGGGTCGGGGAGCTGTTTTTT
>TRBJ1-1|-|many|TRBV12-3/TRBV12-4
CASSFRFEAFF
TGTGCCAGCAGTTTTAGGTTCGAAGCTTTCTTT
>TRBJ2-1|TRBD2|-|TRBV29-1
CSTSSGTYNEQFF
TGCAGCACCTCTAGCGGAACCTACAATGAGCAGTTCTTC
>TRBJ2-3|TRBD2|few|TRBV27
CASQAIAGVKLTDTQYF
TGTGCCTCTCAGGCAATAGCGGGAGTTAAGTTGACAGATACGCAGTATTTT
>TRBJ2-1|-|many|TRBV29-1
CSVAGLEQFF
TGCAGCGTTGCAGGACTAGAGCAGTTCTTC
>TRBJ2-2|-|once|TRBV11-1
CASSLARLDPPGELFF
TGTGCCAGCAGCTTAGCGAGGCTAGACCCCCCCGGGGAGCTGTTTTTT
>TRBJ2-3|TRBD2|-|TRBV6-4
CASSMLSGTGTDTQYF
TGTGCCAGCAGTATGCTGAGCGGGACGGGCACAGATACGCAGTATTTT
>TRBJ2-1|-|many|TRBV5-1
CASSLDGTVGGKEQFF
TGCGCCAGCAGCTTGGATGGGACGGTAGGCGGGAAGGAGCAGTTCTTC
>TRBJ1-1|-|-|TRBV12-3/TRBV12-4
CASTQLGMNTEAFF
TGTGCCAGCACCCAACTAGGGATGAACACTGAAGCTTTCTTT
>TRBJ1-5|-|few|TRBV4-1
CASSQDGKGGNQPQHF
TGCGCCAGCAGCCAAGATGGCAAGGGGGGCAATCAGCCCCAGCATTTT
>TRBJ2-3|-|few|TRBV12-3/TRBV12-4
CASGFQGTDTQYF
TGTGCCAGCGGATTTCAGGGCACAGATACGCAGTATTTT
>TRBJ2-1|-|few|TRBV4-1
CASSHQAFGYNEQFF
TGCGCCAGCAGCCATCAGGCTTTTGGCTACAATGAGCAGTTCTTC
>TRBJ2-1|TRBD1|many|TRBV28
CAGGTGELMNEQFF
TGTGCCGGCGGGACAGGGGAATTAATGAATGAGCAGTTCTTC
>TRBJ2-3|TRBD2|-|TRBV7-9
CASSFLAVSTDTQYF
TGTGCCAGCAGCTTTCTAGCGGTTAGCACAGATACGCAGTATTTT
>TRBJ2-1|-|many|TRBV12-3/TRBV12-4
CASGLLVGGGGNEQFF
TGTGCCAGCGGGCTTTTGGTTGGAGGAGGGGGGAATGAGCAGTTCTTC
>TRBJ1-1|TRBD1|few|TRBV7-2
CASSGGTGSPLTAFF
TGTGCCAGCAGCGGGGGGACAGGCTCGCCTTTGACTGCTTTCTTT
>TRBJ2-3|-|-|TRBV3-1
CASSQGALGVGTDTQYF
TGTGCCAGCAGCCAAGGGGCCCTCGGAGTGGGCACAGATACGCAGTATTTT
>TRBJ1-5|-|few|TRBV6-5
CASSPQPSAGAQPQHF
TGTGCCAGCAGTCCACAACCGAGCGCGGGGGCTCAGCCCCAGCATTTT
>TRBJ2-1|TRBD1|many|TRBV19
CASSIDPGQLRFF
TGTGCCAGTAGTATCGACCCGGGACAGCTTCGGTTCTTC
>TRBJ2-2|-|-|TRBV24-1
CATSEQNTGELFF
TGTGCCACCAGTGAGCAAAACACCGGGGAGCTGTTTTTT
>TRBJ2-1|TRBD2|few|TRBV5-6
CASSGGTSGYNEQFF
TGTGCCAGCAGCGGTGGAACTAGCGGATACAATGAGCAGTTCTTC
>TRBJ2-4|-|-|TRBV12-3/TRBV12-4
CASSPPADLAKNIQYF
TGTGCCAGCAGTCCCCCCGCAGACTTAGCCAAAAACATTCAGTACTTC
>TRBJ1-2|TRBD1|-|TRBV5-1
CASSLTPGQRSNYGYTF
TGCGCCAGCAGCTTAACCCCGGGACAGCGATCTAACTATGGCTACACCTTC
>TRBJ2-7|TRBD2|many|TRBV12-3/TRBV12-4
CASSRGLAGGHEQYF
TGTGCCAGCAGCCGAGGACTAGCGGGAGGCCACGAGCAGTACTTC
>TRBJ2-1|-|-|TRBV12-3/TRBV12-4
CASIDGGRYEQFF
TGTGCCAGCATCGACGGGGGTCGTTATGAGCAGTTCTTC
>TRBJ2-4|-|-|TRBV12-3/TRBV12-4
CASSPGPKIAKNIQYF
TGTGCCAGCAGCCCAGGACCGAAAATAGCCAAAAACATTCAGTACTTC
>TRBJ2-4|-|once|TRBV5-1
CASSPIGGAGDIQYF
TGCGCCAGCAGCCCAATTGGGGGGGCCGGAGACATTCAGTACTTC